These 25 T cell receptor beta chains were all obtained from the same sample, sequenced in a study of blood T cell repertoires in COVID-19. Clones were sequenced by immunoSEQ multiplex PCR, and TCRdb holds only the in-frame ones, with some missing. The sample lists roughly 48,000 clones, around nine tenths occurring once. Sequencing was performed on peripheral blood. The receptors derive from a human donor in a cohort sampled during active COVID-19.

The chain employs TRBV28 and TRBJ1-5, with TRBD1 as a possible D gene (6 bases). The V and J ends lost 2 bases and 4 bases respectively, with 21 bases between them. The CDR3 contains 18 residues. CDR1 and CDR2 (germline): MDHEN, SYDVKM. CDR3 sequence reads: CASSLILRTGRLNQPQHF. The CDR3 DNA reads TGTGCCAGCAGTTTAATCCTGCGCACAGGGCGATTAAATCAGCCCCAGCATTTT.

This clone was seen more than once but under ten times. The V and J genes are TRBV2 and TRBJ2-2, with D possibly matching TRBD2 (7 bases). With 7 bases removed from V and 5 bases from J, the gap between germline ends came to 14 bases. CDR1 and CDR2 (germline): SNHLY, FYNNEI. The CDR3 spans 14 residues. The CDR3, as DNA: TGTGCCAGCACCCGGGGGGCTGGGACCGGGGAGCTGTTTTTT. It is translated as CASTRGAGTGELFF. The full variable domain, its missing parts supplied by reference TRBV2 and TRBJ2-2, is EPEVTQTPSHQVTQMGQEVILRCVPISNHLYFYWYRQILGQKVEFLVSFYNNEISEKSEIFDDQFSVERPDGSNFTLKIRSTKLEDSAMYFCASTRGAGTGELFFGEGSRLTVL.

The CDR3 coding sequence is TGTGCCAGGAGGACCGCGGGACTAGCGGGCTACGAGCAGTACTTC. It translates to CARRTAGLAGYEQYF. This rearrangement joins TRBV2 to TRBJ2-7; TRBD2 agrees at 12 bases. The CDR3 extends over 15 amino acids. Germline trimming cut 9 bases from V and 3 bases from J; bases unmatched to any gene: 9. Germline V gene data show CDR1 as SNHLY and CDR2 as FYNNEI. Filled out from reference TRBV2 and TRBJ2-7, the complete variable domain reads EPEVTQTPSHQVTQMGQEVILRCVPISNHLYFYWYRQILGQKVEFLVSFYNNEISEKSEIFDDQFSVERPDGSNFTLKIRSTKLEDSAMYFCARRTAGLAGYEQYFGPGTRLTVT.

CDR3: CASSIGQETYEQYF. The CDR3 region has the DNA TGTGCCAGTAGTATCGGCCAGGAAACCTACGAGCAGTACTTC. The chain has TRBV19 and TRBJ2-7; D unresolved. Germline V gene sequence: CDR1 LNHDA, CDR2 SQIVND (reference sequence). CDR3 size: 14 residues. Trimming pared 3 bases from V and 2 bases from J, leaving 11 bases between. The complete variable domain, with remaining parts taken from reference TRBV19 and TRBJ2-7, reads DGGITQSPKYLFRKEGQNVTLSCEQNLNHDAMYWYRQDPGQGLRLIYYSQIVNDFQKGDIAEGYSVSREKKESFPLTVTSAQKNPTAFYLCASSIGQETYEQYFGPGTRLTVT.

This rearrangement joins TRBV2 to TRBJ2-5; possibly TRBD2 for D (6 bases). CDR1 is SNHLY and CDR2 is FYNNEI in the germline V gene. The CDR3 contains 15 residues. Trimming cost V 5 bases and J 5 bases, with 18 bases left between them. CDR3 amino acids: CASSFPDGGLETQYF. CDR3 DNA sequence: TGTGCCAGCAGTTTCCCGGACGGGGGACTGGAGACCCAGTACTTC.

CDR3 in DNA: TGTGCCAGCAGTCACAGTGGAAACACCATATATTTT. It is translated as CASSHSGNTIYF. V is TRBV6-6 and J is TRBJ1-3, with D unclear. From germline, CDR1 is MNHNY and CDR2 SVGAGI (reference sequence). There are 12 residues in the CDR3. The V end lost 5 bases, the J end lost 3 bases, and 5 bases lay between the germline ends.

The chain couples TRBV5-1 to TRBJ1-1; 9 bases are a match to TRBD1. J was trimmed by 5 bases and V by 0 bases; bases with no gene match: 14. In germline, CDR1 is SGHRS, CDR2 YFSETQ. The CDR3 spans 18 residues. CDR3 DNA: TGCGCCAGCAGCTTGGCGAAGGGACAGGGTTCTTGGGGTACTGAAGCTTTCTTT. It encodes CASSLAKGQGSWGTEAFF.

The chain combines TRBV7-9 with TRBJ2-7, with D possibly being TRBD2 (6 bases). Trimming shortened V by 5 bases and J by 9 bases, and 14 bases separated the two germline ends. The CDR3 consists of 12 residues. Germline V CDR1 and CDR2: SEHNR, FQNEAQ (reference sequence). This CDR3 reads CASSPTGTGQYF. DNA of the CDR3: TGTGCCAGCAGCCCTACCGGGACTGGGCAGTACTTC.

This chain uses TRBV19 with TRBJ1-3; D remains unclear. V lost 5 bases, J lost 4 bases, and 6 bases lay in between. The CDR3 has 12 residues. Germline-derived CDR1 and CDR2 are LNHDA and SQIVND (reference sequence). CDR3 sequence (DNA): TGTGCCAGTAGTCTACGAGGAAACACCATATATTTT. It yields the protein CASSLRGNTIYF.

The chain combines TRBV24-1 with TRBJ1-5; D possibly corresponds to TRBD1 (6 bases). The germline gives CDR1 KGHDR, CDR2 SFDVKD. V was clipped by 4 bases and J by 4 bases, with 10 bases between them. The length of the CDR3 is 14 residues. CDR3 bases: TGTGCCACCAGTGACCTCCAGGGGAATCAGCCCCAGCATTTT. Its translation is CATSDLQGNQPQHF.

The chain is built from TRBV7-2 and TRBJ1-2; no clear D gene. CDR3 length equals 11 residues. Germline CDR1 and CDR2: SGHTA and FQGNSA. V was trimmed by 5 bases and J by 8 bases, leaving 9 bases between them. CDR3 sequence (DNA): TGTGCCAGCAGCCCAATAGCAGGCTACACCTTC. Translated, it gives CASSPIAGYTF.

This rearrangement joins TRBV9 to TRBJ2-7, with 10 nucleotides matching TRBD1. CDR3 length: 13 residues. In germline, CDR1 is SGDLS, CDR2 YYNGEE. J was trimmed by 6 bases and V by 2 bases; bases with no gene match: 2. In DNA, the CDR3 is TGTGCCAGCAGCGTCCGGGACAGGGGCGAGCAGTACTTC. It encodes CASSVRDRGEQYF.

This chain uses TRBV11-2 with TRBJ2-3; 15 nucleotides match TRBD2. With 2 bases clipped from V and 1 base from J, the junction kept 7 bases outside the gene matches. Germline V gene lookup returns CDR1 SGHAT and CDR2 FQNNGV. The CDR3 extends over 19 amino acids. CDR3 sequence reads: CASSLSSGTSGGRTDTQYF. CDR3 nucleotides: TGTGCCAGCAGCTTAAGTTCTGGGACTAGCGGGGGGCGCACAGATACGCAGTATTTT.

The chain is built from TRBV19 and TRBJ2-3, with 12 bases aligning to TRBD1. This CDR3 contains 16 residues. Trimming at V came to 6 bases and at J to 3 bases, leaving 7 bases not matched to a gene. Germline V gene data show CDR1 as LNHDA and CDR2 as SQIVND (reference sequence). For the CDR3, the DNA is TGTGCCAGTAGGAGTCGGGGACAGGGGGCTACAGATACGCAGTATTTT. It encodes CASRSRGQGATDTQYF.

The chain has TRBV7-6 and TRBJ2-1; 11 bases agree with TRBD2. CDR1 is SGHVS, CDR2 FNYEAQ, per germline. This CDR3 is 19 amino acids long. J lost 0 bases, V lost 5 bases, and 12 bases had no gene match. DNA of the CDR3: TGTGCCAGCAGCCCGTGGGGACTAGCGGATAAGGACTCCTACAATGAGCAGTTCTTC. Translated, it gives CASSPWGLADKDSYNEQFF.

This chain uses TRBV5-6 with TRBJ1-1; D may be TRBD1 (5 bases). The CDR3 has 15 amino acids. Germline V gene lookup returns CDR1 SGHDT and CDR2 YYEEEE. Trimming left V 4 bases short and J 6 bases short, with 19 bases between. The CDR3 region has the DNA TGTGCCAGCAGCCCGGGGGAGAACCCTGGCTCTGAAGCTTTCTTT. Amino acid sequence: CASSPGENPGSEAFF.

The chain's CDR3 is CASSLYSGEGGTDTQYF. CDR3 nucleotides: TGTGCCAGCAGCTTATATTCCGGGGAAGGTGGCACAGATACGCAGTATTTT. This chain uses TRBV7-6 with TRBJ2-3; a possible D gene is TRBD2 (5 bases). The CDR3 is made up of 17 amino acids. In germline, CDR1 is SGHVS, CDR2 FNYEAQ. Trimming removed 2 bases from V and 1 base from J, with 16 bases in between.

The chain is built from TRBV19 and TRBJ1-4; D remains unclear. Between the trimmed V and J ends, which lost 4 bases and 7 bases, there was a span of 19 bases. The germline V gene encodes CDR1 LNHDA and CDR2 SQIVND (reference sequence). The length of the CDR3 is 16 residues. The CDR3 loop is CASSRSIDFMGEKLFF. Written as DNA, the CDR3 is TGTGCCAGTAGTAGAAGCATTGACTTTATGGGTGAAAAACTGTTTTTT. The full variable domain, its missing parts supplied by reference TRBV19 and TRBJ1-4, is DGGITQSPKYLFRKEGQNVTLSCEQNLNHDAMYWYRQDPGQGLRLIYYSQIVNDFQKGDIAEGYSVSREKKESFPLTVTSAQKNPTAFYLCASSRSIDFMGEKLFFGSGTQLSVL.

V gene TRBV14 combines with J gene TRBJ1-2, with D possibly TRBD1 on 5 matching bases. The length of the CDR3 is 14 residues. Germline V gives CDR1 SGHDN, CDR2 FVKESK. The V end was cut by 3 bases, the J end by 4 bases, with 12 bases between. The CDR3 protein is CASSQTGVAYGYTF. The CDR3 DNA reads TGTGCCAGCAGCCAGACGGGGGTTGCCTATGGCTACACCTTC.

The chain recombines TRBV4-1 with TRBJ2-7, with unresolved D. The CDR3 contains 13 residues. Trimming left V 4 bases short and J 1 base short, with 8 bases between. Germline loops: CDR1 MGHRA, CDR2 YSYEKL. The CDR3 DNA sequence: TGCGCCAGCAGCCCCGCCACTTCCTACGAGCAGTACTTC. This codes for CASSPATSYEQYF.

As to this clone: One end of the junction varies from germline; a read error may be responsible. J is TRBJ2-2 and V is TRBV28; possible D gene TRBD1, 6 bases. This CDR3 is built from 15 residues. The germline V gene encodes CDR1 MDHEN and CDR2 SYDVKM. The CDR3 DNA sequence: TGTGCCAGCAGGAAGCAGGGGCCGAAGACCGGGGAGCTGTTTTTT. Translating gives CASRKQGPKTGELFF.

The V call is TRBV7-8, the J call TRBJ2-5, with 8 bases matching TRBD1. This CDR3 region has 14 residues. The J segment lost 5 bases and the V segment lost 1 base, leaving 3 bases of the junction unmatched. The germline CDR1 and CDR2 sequences are SGHVS and FQNEAQ. The CDR3 is CASSLDHRGETQYF. The CDR3 nucleotides are TGTGCCAGCAGCTTAGATCACAGGGGGGAGACCCAGTACTTC.

The chain recombines TRBV7-2 with TRBJ2-7; 9 bases fit TRBD2. Germline V gene sequence: CDR1 SGHTA, CDR2 FQGNSA. The CDR3 is 14 residues long. V was clipped by 6 bases and J by 6 bases; unmatched bases: 9. The CDR3 bases are TGTGCCAGCAGTGGCGGCGGGGGGGCGGGCGAGCAGTACTTC. Its protein product is CASSGGGGAGEQYF.

V gene TRBV24-1 combines with J gene TRBJ2-2; D might be TRBD1 (5 bases). V gave up 4 bases and J gave up 0 bases, with 8 bases separating them. The CDR3 sequence is 15 residues long. Germline-derived CDR1 and CDR2 are KGHDR and SFDVKD. The CDR3 region is CATSDDRSNTGELFF. The DNA for the CDR3 is TGTGCCACCAGTGACGACAGATCGAACACCGGGGAGCTGTTTTTT.

CDR3 amino acids: CASSLPLGNRGPHSTDTQYF. The CDR3 nucleotides read TGTGCCAGCAGCTTACCTCTTGGAAACAGGGGGCCCCATAGCACAGATACGCAGTATTTT. The chain links TRBV7-6 to TRBJ2-3, with 9 nucleotides matching TRBD1. Germline V gene lookup returns CDR1 SGHVS and CDR2 FNYEAQ. Trimming cost V 2 bases and J 0 bases; bases outside gene matches: 15. The CDR3 is made up of 20 amino acids.